This T cell receptor beta chain was documented in a study of blood T cell repertoires in COVID-19. Study context: Sites in the United States, Italy and Spain provided acute and convalescent COVID-19 samples. Sources were T cells, B-cell-depleted T cells, or PBMCs; the material itself was cDNA or gDNA.

Original processing notes: It was from reference gene primer amplification that nucleated cell counts were estimated. The table came from immunoSEQ multiplex PCR; TCRdb's copy has only in-frame clones and leaves some out. The V and J calls and clone size are taken from that table; D and trimming were inferred from the DNA. Of fewer than 350,000 clones listed, roughly 91% are singletons. This CDR3 is 15 amino acids long. Germline lookup yields CDR1 GTSNPN and CDR2 SVGIG (reference sequence). With 8 bases clipped from V and 5 bases from J, the junction kept 10 bases outside the gene matches. The receptor's source is a woman aged 40 to 55 with acute COVID-19. This chain connects TRBV30 to TRBJ1-4; 11 nucleotides agree with TRBD1. Material: PBMCs or T cells enriched from blood (not recorded which). The CDR3 sequence is CARGKGDRGNEKLFF. DNA of the CDR3: TGTGCCCGTGGAAAGGGGGACAGGGGGAATGAAAAACTGTTTTTT.